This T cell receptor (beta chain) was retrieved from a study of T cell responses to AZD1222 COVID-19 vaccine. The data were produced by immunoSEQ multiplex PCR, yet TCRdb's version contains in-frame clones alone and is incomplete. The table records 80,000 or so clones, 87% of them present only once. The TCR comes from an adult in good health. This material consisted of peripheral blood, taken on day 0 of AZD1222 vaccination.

CDR3 coding DNA: TGTGCCAGCAGCTTCAGGGGACGAGATAATGGCTACACCTTC. This translates into CASSFRGRDNGYTF. This chain connects TRBV7-8 to TRBJ1-2, with D tentatively TRBD1 (6 bases). Germline V gives CDR1 SGHVS, CDR2 FQNEAQ. The CDR3 consists of 14 residues. V was clipped by 3 bases and J by 6 bases, with 14 bases between them.